A selection of T cell receptor beta chains follows, all from one sample in a study of shared clonotypes between healthy human individuals. The assay was immunoSEQ multiplex PCR, and TCRdb's table has in-frame clones only and misses some. The sample includes around 1.9 million clones, just over 90% of them seen just once. Sequencing was carried out using naive CD8+ T cells from PBMCs. The receptor source for this set is a man aged 18 to 35 in good health. Some clones in this sample may be carry-over from other donors' samples. CDR3s include the opening cysteine and the closing phenylalanine or tryptophan. D genes are given only for firm matches. Clone size is not always given. Where it is, it says once, few, many or a class for expanded clones.

>TRBJ2-1|TRBV4-1|TRBD1|NA
TGCGCCAGCAGCCGATCCGGGACAGGGGATACCTACAATGAGCAGTTCTTC
CASSRSGTGDTYNEQFF
>TRBJ2-7|TRBV5-1|TRBD2|NA
TGCGCCAGCAAGGTGAGGACTAGCGGGAACGACGAGCAGTACTTC
CASKVRTSGNDEQYF
>TRBJ2-5|TRBV9|NA|NA
TGTGCCAGCAGTGGAGGAGGGGAACAAGAGACCCAGTACTTC
CASSGGGEQETQYF
>TRBJ2-7|TRBV29-1|NA|NA
TGCAGCGCGCGGGACAGCTCCTACGAGCAGTACTTC
CSARDSSYEQYF
>TRBJ2-7|TRBV19|NA|NA
TGTGCCAGTAGCCTCGGAACGGCCTACGAGCAGTACTTC
CASSLGTAYEQYF
>TRBJ2-3|TRBV19|TRBD2|NA
TGTGCCAGCGAAGAGAGGAAACTAGCGGGAGCAGATACGCAGTATTTT
CASEERKLAGADTQYF
>TRBJ2-7|TRBV7-8|TRBD1|NA
TGTGCCAGCAGCTTAGGGGGACAGGGCTATTACGAGCAGTACTTC
CASSLGGQGYYEQYF
>TRBJ1-2|TRBV28|NA|NA
TGTGCCAGCAGTTCAACCCCCGCCGGACAGACCTATGGCTACACCTTC
CASSSTPAGQTYGYTF
>TRBJ2-7|TRBV7-9|TRBD1|NA
TGTGCCAGCAGAAGGGACAGCTACGAGCAGTACTTC
CASRRDSYEQYF
>TRBJ2-7|TRBV7-6|NA|once
TGTGCCAGCAGCGTAATAGGAGGGTCCAACGAGCAGTACTTC
CASSVIGGSNEQYF
>TRBJ2-7|TRBV6-1|NA|NA
TGTGCCAGCAGTCCCGTACTTGGCGAGCAGTACTTC
CASSPVLGEQYF
>TRBJ2-1|TRBV7-9|NA|NA
TGTGCCAGCAGTCCAGCCCTTTACAATGAGCAGTTCTTC
CASSPALYNEQFF
>TRBJ1-4|TRBV6-6|NA|NA
TGTGCCAGCAGTTACTCGAGACGGAATAATGAAAAACTGTTTTTT
CASSYSRRNNEKLFF
>TRBJ2-7|TRBV6-5|TRBD1|NA
TGTGCCAGCCAGCAGAGACAGGGAGTCCACGAGCAGTACTTC
CASQQRQGVHEQYF
>TRBJ2-5|TRBV4-3|NA|NA
TGCGCCAGCAGCTCCAGGGAGGCGACCCAGTACTTC
CASSSREATQYF
>TRBJ1-1|TRBV7-9|TRBD1|NA
TGTGCCAGCAGCTGGGGGACAGGTACTGAAGCTTTCTTT
CASSWGTGTEAFF
>TRBJ2-7|TRBV11-2|TRBD1|few
TGTGCCAGCAGCTCCGGGACAGGGAGTGGGTACTTC
CASSSGTGSGYF
>TRBJ2-7|TRBV4-3|NA|NA
TGCGCCAGCAGCCAAGGCCTACGAACCTCCTACGAGCAGTACTTC
CASSQGLRTSYEQYF
>TRBJ2-7|TRBV27|TRBD1|NA
TGTGCCAGCAGTCCCTCGACAGGGGCCCGTGCCTACGAGCAGTACTTC
CASSPSTGARAYEQYF
>TRBJ1-3|TRBV9|NA|NA
TGTGCCAGCAGCCCTCCGGAGGGTGGCGGCGGAAACACCATATATTTT
CASSPPEGGGGNTIYF
>TRBJ1-1|TRBV5-4|NA|few
TGTGCCAGCAGCTTGAACAGGGTGGGCACTGAAGCTTTCTTT
CASSLNRVGTEAFF
>TRBJ2-1|TRBV9|NA|NA
TGTGCCAGCAGCGTAAGGGGGGGATACAATGAGCAGTTCTTC
CASSVRGGYNEQFF
>TRBJ2-7|TRBV7-2|NA|once
TGTGCCAGCAGCTGGGGGGTTTCCTACGAGCAGTACTTC
CASSWGVSYEQYF
>TRBJ2-1|TRBV9|NA|few
TGTGCCTCCCCGGCCGAGGACCCCTGGTGCTCCTACAATGAGCAGTTCTTC
CASPAEDPWCSYNEQFF
>TRBJ2-2|TRBV7-9|TRBD2|NA
TGTGCCACTCCACTAGCGGGAGATACCGGGGAGCTGTTTTTT
CATPLAGDTGELFF
>TRBJ2-4|TRBV27|TRBD1|NA
TGTGCCAGCAGTCTCGGACAGGGTAGTGACGTTTGGTTC
CASSLGQGSDVWF
>TRBJ2-5|TRBV6-1|NA|few
TGTGCCAGCAGTGAGTTTTCGGACAGAGAGACCCAGTACTTC
CASSEFSDRETQYF
>TRBJ1-3|TRBV7-9|NA|NA
TGTGCCAGCAGCTTGGGTGACACCATATATTTT
CASSLGDTIYF
>TRBJ2-3|TRBV30|NA|NA
TGTGCCTGGAGTTTCCTAGCCCTGGGGGATACGCAGTATTTT
CAWSFLALGDTQYF